This TCR beta chain comes out of a study of cytomegalovirus exposure and HLA in healthy donors. Findings and caveats of the study: Some public TCRs appeared in many individuals, while most sequences were rare. There were under 200 TCR beta chains listed as cytomegalovirus-associated. Later analysis showed most CMV-associated TCR beta chains appearing HLA-restricted. In an earlier analysis, in under 700 donors, most V segments appeared productive either ~87% or ~30% of the time.

Looked up from germline, CDR1 is SGHTA and CDR2 is FQGTGA. V shed 5 bases and J 10 bases; nucleotides not matched to a gene: 10. CDR3 length equals 16 residues. Points on this clone: The antigen remains unidentified.

The study ran its PCR with 60 Vbeta and 13 Jbeta primers. Clones were sequenced by immunoSEQ multiplex PCR, and TCRdb holds only the in-frame ones, with some missing. Of more than 120,000 clones in the sample, 75% to 90% were seen once. The TCR originated in a woman in her twenties or thirties in good health and CMV-seronegative. This chain joins TRBV7-3 and TRBJ2-1; 14 nucleotides agree with TRBD2. The source material was PBMCs. This chain's CDR3 is CASSPGLAGASGEQFF. The DNA of the CDR3 is TGTGCCAGCAGCCCGGGACTAGCGGGAGCATCGGGGGAGCAGTTCTTC.